Listed here is a single T cell receptor beta chain. Its antigen is not identified. In germline, CDR1 is MNHEY, CDR2 SVGAGI. This CDR3 contains 12 residues. Trimming removed 2 bases at V and 8 bases at J, with 7 bases between. The data are from a study of cytomegalovirus exposure and HLA in healthy donors. The study's findings and limits: Specificity of three CMV-associated chains for CMV antigens was verified in vitro.

PCR used 60 Vbeta primers and 13 Jbeta primers. Method: immunoSEQ multiplex PCR; TCRdb's copy keeps in-frame clones and lacks some. The profile shows around 210,000 clones, approximately 80% of them singletons. The V and J genes are TRBV6-5 and TRBJ2-1; tentative D call: TRBD2 (6 bases). The TCR comes from a woman aged 30 to 39 in good health and CMV-seronegative. The sequenced sample consisted of PBMCs. This chain's CDR3 is CASSYGGDEQFF. DNA of the CDR3: TGTGCCAGCAGTTACGGAGGGGATGAGCAGTTCTTC.